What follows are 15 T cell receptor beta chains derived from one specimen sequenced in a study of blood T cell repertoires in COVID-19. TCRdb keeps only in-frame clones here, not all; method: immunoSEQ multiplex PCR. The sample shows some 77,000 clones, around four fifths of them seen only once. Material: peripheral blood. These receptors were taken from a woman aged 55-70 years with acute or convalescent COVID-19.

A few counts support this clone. For the CDR3, the DNA is TGTGCCAGCTCACCAGGAGGACAGGGGGCTAATCAGCCCCAGCATTTT. This gives the protein CASSPGGQGANQPQHF. V usage is TRBV18 and J usage is TRBJ1-5; 11 positions agree with TRBD1. From germline, CDR1 is KGHSH and CDR2 LQKENI. With V trimmed by 2 bases and J by 4 bases, 4 bases remained unmatched. The CDR3 loop spans 16 amino acids.

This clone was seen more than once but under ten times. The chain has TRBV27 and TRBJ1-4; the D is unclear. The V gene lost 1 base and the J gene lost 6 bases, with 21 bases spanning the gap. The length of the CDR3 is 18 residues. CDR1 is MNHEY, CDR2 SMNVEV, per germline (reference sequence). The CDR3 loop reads CASSLLALSGGTHEKLFF. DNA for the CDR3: TGTGCCAGCAGTTTATTAGCACTGAGTGGCGGTACCCATGAAAAACTGTTTTTT.

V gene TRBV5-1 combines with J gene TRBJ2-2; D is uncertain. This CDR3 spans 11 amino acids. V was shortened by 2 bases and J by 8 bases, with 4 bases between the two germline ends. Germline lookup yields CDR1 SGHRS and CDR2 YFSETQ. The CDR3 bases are TGCGCCAGCAGCTTTCAAGGGGAGCTGTTTTTT. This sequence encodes CASSFQGELFF.

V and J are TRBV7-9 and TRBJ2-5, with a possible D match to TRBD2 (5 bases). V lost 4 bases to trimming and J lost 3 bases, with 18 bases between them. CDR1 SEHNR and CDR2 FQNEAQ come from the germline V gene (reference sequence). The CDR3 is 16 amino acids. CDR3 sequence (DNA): TGTGCCAGCAGCTCGGGAATTAATTCCCCAAAAGAGACCCAGTACTTC. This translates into CASSSGINSPKETQYF. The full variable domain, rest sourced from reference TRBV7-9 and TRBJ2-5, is DTGVSQNPRHKITKRGQNVTFRCDPISEHNRLYWYRQTLGQGPEFLTYFQNEAQLEKSRLLSDRFSAERPKGSFSTLEIQRTEQGDSAMYLCASSSGINSPKETQYFGPGTRLLVL.

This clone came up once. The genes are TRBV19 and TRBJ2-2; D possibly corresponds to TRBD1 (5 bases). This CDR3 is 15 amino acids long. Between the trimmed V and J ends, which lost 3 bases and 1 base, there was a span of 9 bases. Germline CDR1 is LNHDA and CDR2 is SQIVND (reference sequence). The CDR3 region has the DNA TGTGCCAGTAGTATTGGGCAGGGGAACACCGGGGAGCTGTTTTTT. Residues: CASSIGQGNTGELFF.

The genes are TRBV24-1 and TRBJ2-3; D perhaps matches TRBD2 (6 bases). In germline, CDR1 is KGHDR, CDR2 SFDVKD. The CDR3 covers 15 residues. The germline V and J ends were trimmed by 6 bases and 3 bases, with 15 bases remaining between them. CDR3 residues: CATSTPRGSTDTQYF. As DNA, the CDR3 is TGTGCCACCAGTACGCCTCGGGGGAGTACAGATACGCAGTATTTT.

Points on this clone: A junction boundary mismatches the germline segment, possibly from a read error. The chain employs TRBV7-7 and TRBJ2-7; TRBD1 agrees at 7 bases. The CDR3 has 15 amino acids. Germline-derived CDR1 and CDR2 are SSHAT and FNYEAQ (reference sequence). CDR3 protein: CASSLGQVPPSEQYF. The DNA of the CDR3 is TGTGCTAGCAGCTTAGGACAGGTCCCACCGTCCGAGCAGTACTTC.

The chain's CDR3 is CASSIPTSGDYNEQFF. The CDR3 DNA reads as TGTGCCAGTAGTATACCGACTAGCGGGGACTACAATGAGCAGTTCTTC. This chain uses TRBV19 with TRBJ2-1; 11 bases are shared with TRBD2. The trim removed 2 bases at V and 3 bases at J, leaving 3 bases unmatched. The CDR3 spans 16 residues. CDR1 and CDR2 (germline): LNHDA, SQIVND (reference sequence).

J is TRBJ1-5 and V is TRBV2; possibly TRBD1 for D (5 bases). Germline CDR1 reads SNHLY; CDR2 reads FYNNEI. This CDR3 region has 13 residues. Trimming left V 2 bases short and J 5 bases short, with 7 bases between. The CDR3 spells CASSEQGYQPQHF. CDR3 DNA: TGTGCCAGCAGTGAACAGGGCTATCAGCCCCAGCATTTT.

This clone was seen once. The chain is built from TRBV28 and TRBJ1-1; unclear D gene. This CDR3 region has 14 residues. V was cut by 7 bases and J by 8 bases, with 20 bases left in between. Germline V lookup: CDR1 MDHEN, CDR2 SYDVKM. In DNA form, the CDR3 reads TGTGCCAGCAACGCACCAGCCTCGGGATTAGAAGCTTTCTTT. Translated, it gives CASNAPASGLEAFF.

The CDR3 nucleotides are TGTGCCAGCAGTGGTTCCGGAGTGACAGATACGCAGTATTTT. Its protein product is CASSGSGVTDTQYF. V usage is TRBV25-1 and J usage is TRBJ2-3; D is unclear. Germline CDR1 reads MGHDK; CDR2 reads SYGVNS. The CDR3 totals 14 residues. V lost 4 bases and J lost 3, with 11 bases in between.

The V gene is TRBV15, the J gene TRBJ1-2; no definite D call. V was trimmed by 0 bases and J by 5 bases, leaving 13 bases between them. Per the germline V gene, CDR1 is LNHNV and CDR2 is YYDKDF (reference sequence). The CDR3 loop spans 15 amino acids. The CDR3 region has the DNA TGTGCCACCAGCAGAGAACGAGGGAAGGATTATGGCTACACCTTC. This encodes CATSRERGKDYGYTF. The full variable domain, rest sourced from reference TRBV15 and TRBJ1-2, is DAMVIQNPRYQVTQFGKPVTLSCSQTLNHNVMYWYQQKSSQAPKLLFHYYDKDFNNEADTPDNFQSRRPNTSFCFLDIRSPGLGDTAMYLCATSRERGKDYGYTFGSGTRLTVV.

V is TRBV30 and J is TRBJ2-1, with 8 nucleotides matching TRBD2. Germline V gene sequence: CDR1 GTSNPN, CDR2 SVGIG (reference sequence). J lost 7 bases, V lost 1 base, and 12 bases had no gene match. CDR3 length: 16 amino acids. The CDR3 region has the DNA TGTGCCTGGAGTGGCGTGAGCGGGGGTCTGGGTAATGAGCAGTTCTTC. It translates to CAWSGVSGGLGNEQFF.

As DNA, the CDR3 is TGTGCCAGCACCAATCCTGGGACAGGGAAAAATGAGCAGTTCTTC. This codes for CASTNPGTGKNEQFF. V usage is TRBV27 and J usage is TRBJ2-1, with 9 nucleotides matching TRBD1. The CDR3 has 15 amino acids. The ends lost 7 bases at V and 7 bases at J; junction bases unmatched: 11. Germline CDR1 MNHEY, CDR2 SMNVEV (reference sequence).

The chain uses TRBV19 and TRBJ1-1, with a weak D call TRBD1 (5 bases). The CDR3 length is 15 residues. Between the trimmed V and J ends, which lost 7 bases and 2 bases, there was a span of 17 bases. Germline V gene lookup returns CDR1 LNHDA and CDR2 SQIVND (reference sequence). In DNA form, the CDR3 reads TGTGCCAGTATCCTGACCGGCAGGGTTAACACTGAAGCTTTCTTT. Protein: CASILTGRVNTEAFF. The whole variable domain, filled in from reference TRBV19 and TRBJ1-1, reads DGGITQSPKYLFRKEGQNVTLSCEQNLNHDAMYWYRQDPGQGLRLIYYSQIVNDFQKGDIAEGYSVSREKKESFPLTVTSAQKNPTAFYLCASILTGRVNTEAFFGQGTRLTVV.